The source of this T cell receptor beta chain is a study of a mutant IDH1 vaccine in newly diagnosed glioma. Study results and limitations: Vaccination induced immune responses in over 85% of patients.

Concerning this clone itself: Its antigen is undetermined.

Method: immunoSEQ multiplex PCR; TCRdb's copy keeps in-frame clones and lacks some. The sample records some 51,000 clones, around 80% being singletons. Time point defined: week 5, during vaccination. The study gave 300 ug of mutant IDH1 20-mer peptide per vaccine dose, with topical imiquimod. The source of this sequence is a woman aged 40 to 55 with glioma. Sequencing used PBMCs, obtained from a glioma patient whose treatment included an IDH1 peptide vaccine.

For the CDR3, the DNA is TGCGCCAGCAGCTCGCAGGGATCTGGAAACACCATATATTTT. Translated, it gives CASSSQGSGNTIYF. The chain couples TRBV5-1 to TRBJ1-3; D possibly corresponds to TRBD1 (5 bases). The germline V and J ends were trimmed by 3 bases and 1 base, with 8 bases remaining between them. Germline assignment: CDR1 SGHRS and CDR2 YFSETQ. The CDR3 sequence is 14 residues long.